These T cell receptor beta chains were read from a single sample in a study of T cell repertoires in cytomegalovirus infection. These TCRs' antigens remain unknown. TCRdb ran MiXCR on the reads and lists one entry per CDR3 protein. The sample carries just under 500,000 distinct CDR3 sequences, more than 30% recorded once. The specimen was cultured PBMCs, collected from culture after CMV antigen stimulation. Source of these receptors: a human donor in good health (CMV status not recorded). Some clones in this sample may be carry-over from other donors' samples. Both conserved end residues are part of each CDR3. D genes are given only for firm matches. Clone size, where shown, is once, few, many, or a class for clones that have expanded.

>few|TRBV7-6|.|TRBJ1-2
TGTGCCAGCAGCCCCTCGGGCGCTAACTATGGCTACACCTTC
CASSPSGANYGYTF
>few|TRBV19|.|TRBJ1-5
TGTGCCAGTAGTACCCAGGGTATCGGGAGTCAGCCCCAGCATTTT
CASSTQGIGSQPQHF
>.|TRBV7-2|TRBD1|TRBJ1-1
TGTGCCAGCAGCTCCCGGGGCAGGGGGCCTCACACTGAAGCTTTCTTT
CASSSRGRGPHTEAFF
>.|TRBV4-1|.|TRBJ1-5
TGCGCCAGCAGCCAAGATCAGCAGGTAGGGGGGCCCCAGCATTTT
CASSQDQQVGGPQHF
>.|TRBV12-3/TRBV12-4|TRBD2|TRBJ2-7
TGTGCCAGCAGTTTAAAGCGGGGGCCCTACGAGCAGTACTTC
CASSLKRGPYEQYF
>.|TRBV12-3/TRBV12-4|.|TRBJ1-5
TGTGCCAGCAGTCGTAGGGGGGGCGCGGATCAGCCCCAGCATTTT
CASSRRGGADQPQHF
>.|TRBV20-1|.|TRBJ1-2
TGCAGTGCCCCCGGACAGCTGCTCGGGCGCGGCTACACCTTC
CSAPGQLLGRGYTF
>once|TRBV12-3/TRBV12-4|.|TRBJ1-5
TGTGCCAGCGGGGGGTCTCAGCCCCAGCATTTT
CASGGSQPQHF
>few|TRBV4-3|TRBD1|TRBJ2-6
TGCGCCAGCAGCCAAAACCCACAGGGGGCTTCTGGGGCCAACGTCCTGACTTTC
CASSQNPQGASGANVLTF
>.|TRBV10-1|TRBD1|TRBJ2-1
TGCGCCAGCAGTGCCCAGGGGGCGGGAGAGCAGTTCTTC
CASSAQGAGEQFF
>many|TRBV6-2/TRBV6-3|TRBD2|TRBJ2-1
TGTGCCAGCAGTCTTACTAGCGGGAGGCCCCGGGCAGAGAGCTCCTACAATGAGCAGTTCTTC
CASSLTSGRPRAESSYNEQFF
>many|TRBV4-3|.|TRBJ2-7
TGCGCCAGCAGCCCAGTGAGGCGGAACTACGAGCAGTACTTC
CASSPVRRNYEQYF
>.|TRBV11-2|TRBD2|TRBJ2-3
TGTGCCAGCAGCTACCGGACTAGCGGGAGTGTAGATACGCAGTATTTT
CASSYRTSGSVDTQYF
>.|TRBV7-9|.|TRBJ2-1
TGTGCCAGCAACCCTGGGTCATACAATGAGCAGTTCTTC
CASNPGSYNEQFF
>few|TRBV7-2|.|TRBJ1-1
TGTGCCAGCAGCCTTGGACCCGACACTGAAGCTTTCTTT
CASSLGPDTEAFF
>few|TRBV12-3/TRBV12-4|TRBD2|TRBJ2-1
TGTGCCAGCAGCTACTATAGCGGGAGGAAAACAACGGAGCAGTTCTTC
CASSYYSGRKTTEQFF
>.|TRBV6-2/TRBV6-3|TRBD2|TRBJ2-1
TGTGCCAGCAGTTCCAGCATAGCGGGAGGGCAGAATGAGCAGTTCTTC
CASSSSIAGGQNEQFF
>.|TRBV20-1|TRBD2|TRBJ2-5
TGCAGTGCTAGAGACTGGCGGGAGGCCCAAGAGACCCAGTACTTC
CSARDWREAQETQYF
>.|TRBV4-3|.|TRBJ2-3
TGCGCCAGCAGCCAAGAAGGTCCCGATACGCAGTATTTT
CASSQEGPDTQYF
>many|TRBV7-2|.|TRBJ1-3
TGTGCCAGCAGCTTGAACGCTCTGACAACCTCTGGAAACACCATATATTTT
CASSLNALTTSGNTIYF
>few|TRBV6-2/TRBV6-3|TRBD2|TRBJ2-1
TGTGCCAGCAGATCCTCGACTAGCGGGAAAGTGCAGTTCTTC
CASRSSTSGKVQFF
>few|TRBV19|TRBD1|TRBJ1-2
TGTGCCAGTAGTGGACAGGGCGCCCGTTCTAACTATGGCTACACCTTC
CASSGQGARSNYGYTF
>.|TRBV29-1|TRBD1|TRBJ1-1
TGCAGCGCCCGGGACAGGGTGTTGGGAGCTTTCTTT
CSARDRVLGAFF
>few|TRBV24-1|TRBD1|TRBJ2-5
TGTGCCACTGGACAGGGAAGTCTGGAAGAGACCCAGTACTTC
CATGQGSLEETQYF
>once|TRBV7-2|.|TRBJ2-7
TGTGCCAGCAGCCGAATTGCTGCCTTGAGCTCCTACGAGCAGTACTTC
CASSRIAALSSYEQYF
>.|TRBV6-2/TRBV6-3|TRBD1|TRBJ1-5
TGTGCCAGCAGGACGATTCGACAGGGAGGACATCAGCCCCAGCATTTT
CASRTIRQGGHQPQHF